A selection of T cell receptor beta chains follows, all from one sample in a study of neoadjuvant anti-PD-1 for oral cavity cancer. TCRdb keeps only in-frame clones here, not all; method: immunoSEQ multiplex PCR. The table lists approximately 12,000 clones, around 60% of them singletons. The specimen was tumor tissue, collected before nivolumab (anti-PD-1) treatment. These receptors came from a person aged 35 to 85 with oral cavity squamous cell carcinoma. CDR3s include the opening cysteine and the closing phenylalanine or tryptophan. A D gene is named only where the DNA matches it firmly.

>.|TRBV7-8|TRBJ2-1
TGTGCCAGCACGGCTTTAAGGACAGACAATGAGCAGTTCTTC
CASTALRTDNEQFF
>.|TRBV6-1|TRBJ1-2
TGTGCCAGCACCTTGGAGCCAGGGTTCGGGGTAGGCTACACCTTC
CASTLEPGFGVGYTF
>TRBD2|TRBV29-1|TRBJ2-3
TGCAGCGTGGTACTAGCGGGATTCACAGATACGCAGTATTTT
CSVVLAGFTDTQYF
>TRBD2|TRBV10-1|TRBJ2-7
TGCGCCAGCAGTGAGTTCGGGACTAGCGTACCTTCCTACGAGCAGTACTTC
CASSEFGTSVPSYEQYF
>.|TRBV18|TRBJ2-5
TGTGCCAGCTCACCAATCGACTCGGGGAAGACCCAGTACTTC
CASSPIDSGKTQYF
>TRBD1|TRBV5-1|TRBJ1-5
TGCGCCAGCAGCAGGACAGGGGGCGGCAATCAGCCCCAGCATTTT
CASSRTGGGNQPQHF
>TRBD2|TRBV14|TRBJ2-1
TGTGCCAGCAGCCAAGAACCGGGAGGGCCTATAAATGAGCAGTTCTTC
CASSQEPGGPINEQFF
>.|TRBV11-1|TRBJ2-1
TGTGCCAGCAGCGCCACCGGGAACAGGAATGAGCAGTTCTTC
CASSATGNRNEQFF
>TRBD1|TRBV28|TRBJ2-1
TGTGCCAGCAGTTTAACCTCTGCCCGGGACAGGGGTAGCAATGAGCAGTTCTTC
CASSLTSARDRGSNEQFF
>TRBD1|TRBV28|TRBJ2-7
TGTGCCAGCACCCCCTCGAGGGACAGTTCCTACGAGCAGTACTTC
CASTPSRDSSYEQYF